This TCR beta chain comes out of a study of memory CD4+ T cells and cytomegalovirus serostatus. Study at large: Of the healthy Belgian adults, 9 were CMV seropositive and approximately 25 seronegative. Study-level points and caveats: Median bootstrapped AUC for CMV status was just under 0.97 originally, approximately 0.9 US-trained.

The V gene end was trimmed by 8 bases and the J gene end by 1 base; junction bases not matched to a gene: 4. There are 14 residues in the CDR3. Germline V lookup: CDR1 LNHDA, CDR2 SQIVND (reference sequence). TCRdb keeps only in-frame clones here, not all; method: immunoSEQ multiplex PCR. This sample carries 50,000 or so clones, 82% of them seen once, and the ten largest clones take over 0.55%. The sort gate was single viable CD3+CD4+CD8-CD45RO+ cells for memory CD4+ T cells. As regards this clone: Its antigen is not identified.

Material for sequencing was memory CD4+ T cells from blood. The chain recombines TRBV19 with TRBJ2-2; TRBD2 matches at 7 bases. The sequence derives from an adult in good health and CMV-seronegative. CDR3 nucleotides: TGTGCCAGTGGCGGGAGTGGGAACACCGGGGAGCTGTTTTTT. Its translation: CASGGSGNTGELFF.